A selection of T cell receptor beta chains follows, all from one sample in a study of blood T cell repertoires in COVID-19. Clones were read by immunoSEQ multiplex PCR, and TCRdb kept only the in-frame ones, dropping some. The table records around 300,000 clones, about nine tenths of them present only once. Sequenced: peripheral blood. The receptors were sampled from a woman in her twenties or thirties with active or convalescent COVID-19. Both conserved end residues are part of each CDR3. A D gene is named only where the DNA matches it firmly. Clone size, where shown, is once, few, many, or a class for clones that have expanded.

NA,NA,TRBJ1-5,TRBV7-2,TGTGCCAGCAGCTCCACAGGGATTGAGGCCCAGCATTTT,CASSSTGIEAQHF
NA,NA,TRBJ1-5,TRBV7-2,TGTGCCAGCAGCCCCTCAGCCGACAGGAGGAGCAATCAGCCCCAGCATTTT,CASSPSADRRSNQPQHF
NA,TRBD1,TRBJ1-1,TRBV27,TGTGCCAGCAGTTTATCGGGACAGGGGTTGCGGGCTTTCTTT,CASSLSGQGLRAFF
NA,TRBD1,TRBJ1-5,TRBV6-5,TGTGCCAGCAGTCCGGACAGGGAGCGTAATCAGCCCCAGCATTTT,CASSPDRERNQPQHF
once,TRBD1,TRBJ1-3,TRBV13,TGTGCCAGCAGCTTAAAGACAGGGGATGGCCTCTCTGGAAACACCATATATTTT,CASSLKTGDGLSGNTIYF
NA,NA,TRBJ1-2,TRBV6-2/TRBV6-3,TGTGCCAGCAGTTATAACCCTCGGGGAAACTATGGCTACACCTTC,CASSYNPRGNYGYTF
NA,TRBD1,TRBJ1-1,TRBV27,TGTGCCAGCAGACCGAGACAGGGACCGAAAGCTTTCTTT,CASRPRQGPKAFF
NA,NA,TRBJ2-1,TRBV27,TGTGCCAGCAGTTACCGGGGGAGCTCCTACAATGAGCAGTTCTTC,CASSYRGSSYNEQFF
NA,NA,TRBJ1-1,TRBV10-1,TGCGCCAGCAGTGAAGGGCGTCGGGGGTTTATGAACACTGAAGCTTTCTTT,CASSEGRRGFMNTEAFF
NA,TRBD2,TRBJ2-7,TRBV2,TGTGCCAGCAGTGAAGCTAGCGGGGGGTTTTACGTTGAGCAGTACTTC,CASSEASGGFYVEQYF
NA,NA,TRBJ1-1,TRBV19,TGTGCCAGTAGTCCTGAGGGGGACACTGAAGCTTTCTTT,CASSPEGDTEAFF
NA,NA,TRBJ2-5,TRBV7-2,TGTGCCAGCAGCCAGGGGCGGGGGCGCGAGACCCAGTACTTC,CASSQGRGRETQYF
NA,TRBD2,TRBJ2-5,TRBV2,TGTGCCAGCAGTTTAGCGGGGGGCAAACCCGGGGAGACCCAGTACTTC,CASSLAGGKPGETQYF
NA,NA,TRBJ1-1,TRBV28,TGTGCCGGATCCGGTCACAGGGCAATAGGAGCTTTCTTT,CAGSGHRAIGAFF
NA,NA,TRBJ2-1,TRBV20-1,TGCAGTGCCTCCAGACACGAGCAGTTCTTC,CSASRHEQFF
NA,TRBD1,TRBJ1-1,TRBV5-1,TGCGCCAGCAGCTCGCAGGGGGACACTGAAGCTTTCTTT,CASSSQGDTEAFF
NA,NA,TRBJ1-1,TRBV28,TGTGCCAGCAGTCCCCAGGGTCGGTGGACTGAAGCTTTCTTT,CASSPQGRWTEAFF
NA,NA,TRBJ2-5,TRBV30,TGTGCCTGGAGTGTAGCTGTTCAAGAGACCCAGTACTTC,CAWSVAVQETQYF
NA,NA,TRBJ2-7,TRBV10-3,TGTGCCATCAGTGAGCAGGCAAACTACGAGCAGTACTTC,CAISEQANYEQYF
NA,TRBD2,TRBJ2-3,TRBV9,TGTGCCAGCAGCGTCAGCGGGGGGCCAGATACGCAGTATTTT,CASSVSGGPDTQYF
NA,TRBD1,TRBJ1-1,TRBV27,TGTGCCAGCAGTTTATGGTGGCAGGGGGCTATGAACACTGAAGCTTTCTTT,CASSLWWQGAMNTEAFF
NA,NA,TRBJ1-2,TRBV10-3,TGTGCCATCAGTCGCGCTACTAACTATGGCTACACCTTC,CAISRATNYGYTF
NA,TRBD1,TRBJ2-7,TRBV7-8,TGTGCCAGCAGTCTTTGGGGACAGGGGATCTACGAGCAGTACTTC,CASSLWGQGIYEQYF
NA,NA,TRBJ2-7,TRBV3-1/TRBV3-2,TGTGCCAGCAGCGAATCTAATGTCGAGCAGTACTTC,CASSESNVEQYF
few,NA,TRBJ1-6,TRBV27,TGTGCCAGCAGTCTACAGGGCGGCGGTTCACCCCTCCACTTT,CASSLQGGGSPLHF
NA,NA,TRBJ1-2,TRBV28,TGTGCCAGCAGTTTGGGGGGATACTATGGCTACACCTTC,CASSLGGYYGYTF
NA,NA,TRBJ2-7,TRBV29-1,TGCAGCGGAAAGGGGGGGCCCTCCTACGAGCAGTACTTC,CSGKGGPSYEQYF
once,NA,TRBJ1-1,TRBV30,TGTGCCTGTGGACAGAGGAAAGCTTTCTTT,CACGQRKAFF
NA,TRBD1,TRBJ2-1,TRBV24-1,TGTGCCACCAGTGATTACGACAGGGGCGGGAATGAGCAGTTCTTC,CATSDYDRGGNEQFF
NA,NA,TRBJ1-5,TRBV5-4,TGTGCCAGCAGCTCCGGACTTAATCAGCCCCAGCATTTT,CASSSGLNQPQHF
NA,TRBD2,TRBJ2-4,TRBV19,TGTGCCAGTAGAGGCCGACTAGCGGGGGGGGACATTCAGTACTTC,CASRGRLAGGDIQYF
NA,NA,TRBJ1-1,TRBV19,TGTGCCAGTAGTGGAGACAGTTTCGGGAACACTGAAGCTTTCTTT,CASSGDSFGNTEAFF
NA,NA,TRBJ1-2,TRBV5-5,TGTGCCAGCAGCTTGAGAGCCCCCGCTAACTATGGCTACACCTTC,CASSLRAPANYGYTF
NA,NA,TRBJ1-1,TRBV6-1,TGTGCCAGCAGTGAACGACAGAACACTGAAGCTTTCTTT,CASSERQNTEAFF
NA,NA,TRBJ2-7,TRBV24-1,TGTGCCACCAGTGATTTGCCCGGGACATGGTCCTATCAGCAGTACTTC,CATSDLPGTWSYQQYF
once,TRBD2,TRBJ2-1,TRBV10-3,TGTGCCATCAGTGAGTCAGCGGGGGCTGAGCAGTTCTTC,CAISESAGAEQFF
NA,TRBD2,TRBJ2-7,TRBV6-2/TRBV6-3,TGTGCCAGCAGTTACTCGATGCAGGGAGGGTACGAGCAGTACTTC,CASSYSMQGGYEQYF
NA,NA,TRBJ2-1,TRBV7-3,TGTGCCAGCAGCTTAGACTTTACCTACAATGAGCAGTTCTTC,CASSLDFTYNEQFF
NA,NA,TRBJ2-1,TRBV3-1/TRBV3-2,TGTGCCAGCAGTTTAGAGCGGGCAAGCTCCTACAATGAGCAGTTCTTC,CASSLERASSYNEQFF
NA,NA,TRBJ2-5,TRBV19,TGTGCCAGTAGTATAGTTAGCATACAAGAGACCCAGTACTTC,CASSIVSIQETQYF
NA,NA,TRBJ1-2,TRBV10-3,TGTGCCATCAGTGCGACAGACTATGGCTACACCTTC,CAISATDYGYTF
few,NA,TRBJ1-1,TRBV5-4,TGTGCCAGCAGTAATATTCTCGGTAGGAGGACTGAAGCTTTCTTT,CASSNILGRRTEAFF
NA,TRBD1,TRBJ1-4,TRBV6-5,TGTGCCAGCAGTTTGGGACAGACTAATGAAAAACTGTTTTTT,CASSLGQTNEKLFF
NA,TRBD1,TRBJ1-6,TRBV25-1,TGTGCCAGCAGTGATCCCGGACAGGGGGGGAATTCACCCCTCCACTTT,CASSDPGQGGNSPLHF
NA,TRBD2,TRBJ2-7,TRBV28,TGTGCCAGCAGGGTAGCGGGGGGACCCTACGAGCAGTACTTC,CASRVAGGPYEQYF
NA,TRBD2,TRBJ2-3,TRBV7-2,TGTGCCAGCAGCCGGAGCCCAGCGGGGGGCGGCAAAGATACGCAGTATTTT,CASSRSPAGGGKDTQYF
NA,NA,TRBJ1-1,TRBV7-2,TGTGCCAGCAGCTTAGGGCGTTCGGGGGGAGGGCTCGCTGAAGCTTTCTTT,CASSLGRSGGGLAEAFF
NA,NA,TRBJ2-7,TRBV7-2,TGTGCCAGCAGCTTAGCGACAGCCCCTACGTCCTACGAGCAGTACTTC,CASSLATAPTSYEQYF